This is a list of T cell receptor beta chains from one sample in a study of blood T cell repertoires in COVID-19. Produced via immunoSEQ multiplex PCR; TCRdb's table is partial and in-frame only. The table includes hundreds of thousands of clones, 85% to 90% detected once. The sample comprised peripheral blood. The source is a woman in her forties or fifties with acute or convalescent COVID-19. The CDR3 runs from the conserved cysteine through the conserved F or W. A D gene is named only where the DNA matches it firmly. Not all rows give a size; the values are once, few, many and, for expanded clones, a class.

j_gene,v_gene,abundance,d_gene,CDR3aa,CDR3nt
TRBJ1-2,TRBV7-2,.,.,CASSTTSWGYTF,TGTGCCAGCAGCACAACCTCATGGGGCTACACCTTC
TRBJ2-1,TRBV7-2,.,TRBD2,CASSFVSGTSANNEQFF,TGTGCCAGCAGCTTCGTATCCGGGACTAGCGCCAACAATGAGCAGTTCTTC
TRBJ2-1,TRBV7-2,.,TRBD1,CASSPGTAYNEQFF,TGTGCCAGCAGCCCCGGGACAGCCTACAATGAGCAGTTCTTC
TRBJ2-5,TRBV6-5,.,TRBD2,CASSYGASGGETQYF,TGTGCCAGCAGTTACGGGGCTAGCGGGGGGGAGACCCAGTACTTC
TRBJ2-5,TRBV2,.,TRBD2,CASSARLAGGETQYF,TGTGCCAGCAGTGCTCGACTAGCGGGGGGAGAGACCCAGTACTTC
TRBJ2-3,TRBV7-9,.,.,CASSLPGGMVNTQYF,TGTGCCAGCAGCTTACCTGGCGGAATGGTTAATACGCAGTATTTT
TRBJ1-1,TRBV6-5,.,.,CASKDQGWDTEAFF,TGTGCCAGCAAAGACCAGGGTTGGGACACTGAAGCTTTCTTT
TRBJ1-1,TRBV2,once,.,CASIQENTEAFF,TGTGCCAGCATACAGGAGAACACTGAAGCTTTCTTT
TRBJ2-5,TRBV5-4,.,TRBD2,CASSLRGGAGTQYF,TGTGCCAGCAGCTTGCGGGGGGGAGCAGGGACCCAGTACTTC
TRBJ2-7,TRBV6-6,once,TRBD1,CASSYSWGQAYYEQYF,TGTGCCAGCAGTTACTCTTGGGGACAGGCCTACTACGAGCAGTACTTC
TRBJ2-7,TRBV6-6,.,TRBD2,CASSYSGTYEQYF,TGTGCCAGCAGTTATAGCGGGACCTACGAGCAGTACTTC
TRBJ1-1,TRBV28,once,TRBD1,CASSLKGATTEAFF,TGTGCCAGCAGTTTAAAGGGGGCGACTACTGAAGCTTTCTTT
TRBJ1-5,TRBV6-5,.,.,CASSYVGGNQPQHF,TGTGCCAGCAGTTACGTCGGAGGAAATCAGCCCCAGCATTTT
TRBJ1-2,TRBV7-3,.,.,CASSLTRGDGYTF,TGTGCCAGCAGCTTAACGCGGGGAGATGGCTACACCTTC
TRBJ1-3,TRBV7-2,.,.,CASSFQGNTIYF,TGTGCCAGCAGCTTCCAGGGAAACACCATATATTTT
TRBJ1-4,TRBV7-8,once,TRBD1,CASSLGGTANEKLFF,TGTGCCAGCAGCTTAGGGGGGACAGCTAATGAAAAACTGTTTTTT
TRBJ1-1,TRBV4-1,.,.,CASSHSGNTEAFF,TGCGCCAGCAGCCACTCAGGGAACACTGAAGCTTTCTTT
TRBJ1-5,TRBV6-6,.,.,CASSNRISQPQHF,TGTGCCAGCAGTAACAGGATTAGCCAGCCCCAGCATTTT
TRBJ1-2,TRBV4-2,.,.,CASSQDERAGREGYTF,TGTGCCAGCAGCCAAGATGAGAGGGCAGGGAGGGAGGGCTACACCTTC
TRBJ2-3,TRBV4-2,.,.,CASSQTRDIRTDTQYF,TGTGCCAGCAGCCAAACCCGGGACATTCGCACAGATACGCAGTATTTT
TRBJ2-2,TRBV3-1/TRBV3-2,.,.,CASSLTGNTGELFF,TGTGCCAGCAGTCTGACAGGGAACACCGGGGAGCTGTTTTTT
TRBJ1-5,TRBV3-1/TRBV3-2,.,.,CASSQQSPTGGRNQPQHF,TGTGCCAGCAGCCAACAATCACCTACCGGGGGTCGGAATCAGCCCCAGCATTTT
TRBJ2-1,TRBV7-8,.,TRBD2,CASSPQTSGGRNEQFF,TGTGCCAGCAGCCCTCAAACTAGCGGGGGACGGAATGAGCAGTTCTTC
TRBJ2-5,TRBV7-9,.,TRBD1,CASSYGQAERETQYF,TGTGCCAGCAGCTACGGACAGGCCGAAAGGGAGACCCAGTACTTC
TRBJ1-2,TRBV24-1,.,TRBD1,CATRGAGTGSGYTF,TGTGCCACCCGGGGGGCAGGGACAGGGTCTGGCTACACCTTC
TRBJ1-5,TRBV29-1,.,TRBD1,CSALTGTNQPQHF,TGCAGCGCATTGACAGGGACCAATCAGCCCCAGCATTTT
TRBJ1-1,TRBV6-2/TRBV6-3,.,.,CASSQNRVGEAFF,TGTGCCAGCAGCCAAAACAGGGTTGGTGAAGCTTTCTTT
TRBJ1-1,TRBV7-9,.,TRBD1,CASSYGQGETEAFF,TGTGCCAGCAGCTACGGACAGGGGGAGACTGAAGCTTTCTTT
TRBJ1-1,TRBV12-3/TRBV12-4,.,.,CASSFDMNTEAFF,TGTGCCAGCAGTTTCGACATGAACACTGAAGCTTTCTTT
TRBJ1-3,TRBV3-1/TRBV3-2,.,.,CASSQVWDAGGTIYF,TGTGCCAGCAGCCAAGTCTGGGACGCGGGGGGCACCATATATTTT
TRBJ2-3,TRBV9,.,.,CASSVAADTQYF,TGTGCCAGCAGCGTAGCGGCAGATACGCAGTATTTT
TRBJ2-1,TRBV11-3,.,.,CASSLGASSYNEQFF,TGTGCCAGCAGCTTGGGAGCGAGCTCCTACAATGAGCAGTTCTTC
TRBJ1-2,TRBV19,.,TRBD1,CASSWDRGSLEGYTF,TGTGCCAGTAGTTGGGACAGGGGATCTTTGGAGGGCTACACCTTC
TRBJ1-6,TRBV19,.,TRBD1,CASSVGQGNSPLHF,TGTGCCAGTAGTGTTGGACAGGGCAATTCACCCCTCCACTTT
TRBJ1-5,TRBV3-1/TRBV3-2,.,.,CASSQGQVSQPQHF,TGTGCCAGCAGCCAGGGACAAGTCTCTCAGCCCCAGCATTTT
TRBJ1-6,TRBV14,.,TRBD1,CASSQVGGRGNSPLHF,TGTGCCAGCAGCCAAGTAGGAGGCAGGGGGAATTCACCCCTCCACTTT
TRBJ2-3,TRBV24-1,few,.,CATSGSSSGDTQYF,TGTGCCACCAGTGGTTCGAGTAGCGGAGATACGCAGTATTTT